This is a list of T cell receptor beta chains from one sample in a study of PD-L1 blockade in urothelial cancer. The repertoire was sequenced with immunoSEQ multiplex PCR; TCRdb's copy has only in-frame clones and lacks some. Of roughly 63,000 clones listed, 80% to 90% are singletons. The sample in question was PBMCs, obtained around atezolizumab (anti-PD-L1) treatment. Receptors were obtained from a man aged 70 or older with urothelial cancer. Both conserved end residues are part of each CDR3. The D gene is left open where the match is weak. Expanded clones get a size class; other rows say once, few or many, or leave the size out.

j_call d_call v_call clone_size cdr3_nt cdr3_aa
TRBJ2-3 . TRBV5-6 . TGTGCCAGCAGCCCATGGACAGCGAGCCTTAGCACAGATACGCAGTATTTT CASSPWTASLSTDTQYF
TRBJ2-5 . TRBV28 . TGTGCCAGCAGTTTAGTCGGGGGTCAAGAGACCCAGTACTTC CASSLVGGQETQYF
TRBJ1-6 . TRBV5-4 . TGTGCCAGCAGCTTGACAGGCCAGAATTCACCCCTCCACTTT CASSLTGQNSPLHF
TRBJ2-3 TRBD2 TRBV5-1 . TGCGCCAGCAGCGGCCTTAGCGGGGGGGGCACAGATACGCAGTATTTT CASSGLSGGGTDTQYF
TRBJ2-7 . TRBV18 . TGTGCCAGCTCACCACCGACTACCTACGAGCAGTACTTC CASSPPTTYEQYF
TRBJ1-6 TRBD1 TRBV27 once TGTGCCAGCAGTCCAAGCCCGGGACAGGGGCCCTATAATTCACCCCTCCACTTT CASSPSPGQGPYNSPLHF
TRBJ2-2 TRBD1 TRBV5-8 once TGTGCCAGCAGCTGGACAGGGAACACCGGGGAGCTGTTTTTT CASSWTGNTGELFF
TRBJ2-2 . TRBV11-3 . TGTGCCAGCAGCTTAGGTGGGGGGACCGGGGAGCTGTTTTTT CASSLGGGTGELFF
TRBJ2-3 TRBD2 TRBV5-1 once TGCGCCAGCAGCTTGTTGGCTAGCGGGGGGGCTGGTACGCAGTATTTT CASSLLASGGAGTQYF
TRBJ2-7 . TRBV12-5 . TGTGCTAGTGGTTCCACCAGCGGAATCTACGAGCAGTACTTC CASGSTSGIYEQYF
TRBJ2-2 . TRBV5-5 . TGTGCCAGCAGCCCCCAGGGGGGCAGGAACACCGGGGAGCTGTTTTTT CASSPQGGRNTGELFF
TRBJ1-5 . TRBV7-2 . TGTGCCAGCAGCTTAAGCAGGGGAGACAATCAGCCCCAGCATTTT CASSLSRGDNQPQHF
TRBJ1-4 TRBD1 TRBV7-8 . TGTGCCAGCCGGCGCTCCGGGACAGATAATGAAAAACTGTTTTTT CASRRSGTDNEKLFF
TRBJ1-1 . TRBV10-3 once TGTGCCATCGCAGGGGAGGGCACTGAAGCTTTCTTT CAIAGEGTEAFF
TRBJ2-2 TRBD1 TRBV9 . TGTGCCAGCAGCCCAGGACAGGTTGACACCGGGGAGCTGTTTTTT CASSPGQVDTGELFF
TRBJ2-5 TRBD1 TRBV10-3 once TGTGCCATCAGCCCGGGACAGGGGACCCAGTACTTC CAISPGQGTQYF
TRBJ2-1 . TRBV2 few TGTGCCAGCAGTGAAGAAGGAACTAGTGCTGGCCATGAGCAGTTCTTC CASSEEGTSAGHEQFF
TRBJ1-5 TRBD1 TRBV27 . TGTGCCAGCAGTCCAGGGACAGCTGACGGCCCCCAGCATTTT CASSPGTADGPQHF
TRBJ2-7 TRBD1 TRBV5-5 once TGTGCCAGCAGCACAGGGACAGGCCTCCCCTACGAGCAGTACTTC CASSTGTGLPYEQYF
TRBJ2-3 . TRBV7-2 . TGTGCCAGCAGCTTATCGAGGAGGGCCGATACGCAGTATTTT CASSLSRRADTQYF
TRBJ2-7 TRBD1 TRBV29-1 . TGCAGCATACACGGGACAGCCTACGAGCAGTACTTC CSIHGTAYEQYF
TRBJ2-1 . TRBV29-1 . TGCAGCCTAGCGTGGGCTCCCTACAATGAGCAGTTCTTC CSLAWAPYNEQFF
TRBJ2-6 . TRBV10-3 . TGTGCCATCAGCCTAACGGGGGACGTGAGTGCTGGGGCCAACGTCCTGACTTTC CAISLTGDVSAGANVLTF
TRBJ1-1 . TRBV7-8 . TGTGCCAGCAGAGCCCGAGTCCCAATGAACACTGAAGCTTTCTTT CASRARVPMNTEAFF
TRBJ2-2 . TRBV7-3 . TGTGCCAGCAGCTTCCGCCGGGACTCTAATACCGGGGAGCTGTTTTTT CASSFRRDSNTGELFF
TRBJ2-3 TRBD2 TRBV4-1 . TGCGCCAGCAGCCCACGGGGGGAACCTAGCACAGATACGCAGTATTTT CASSPRGEPSTDTQYF
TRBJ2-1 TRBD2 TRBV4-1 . TGCGCCAGCAGCCAAAGAAGGCTAGCGGGAGAGAAGGGTTACAATGAGCAGTTCTTC CASSQRRLAGEKGYNEQFF
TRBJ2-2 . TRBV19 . TGTGCCAGTTCCCCCGCGGAGCGAACCGGGGAGCTGTTTTTT CASSPAERTGELFF
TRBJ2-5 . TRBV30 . TGTGCCTGGAGTGGGGCGCTCGAAGAGACCCAGTACTTC CAWSGALEETQYF
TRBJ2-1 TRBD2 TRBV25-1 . TGTGCCAGCAGTGATAGACTAGCGGGAGTTGAGCAGTTCTTC CASSDRLAGVEQFF
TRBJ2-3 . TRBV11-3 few TGTGCCAGCAGCTTATATGGCACAGATACGCAGTATTTT CASSLYGTDTQYF
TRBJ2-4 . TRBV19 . TGTGCCAGTAGTATAGCACAGCAGAAAAACATTCAGTACTTC CASSIAQQKNIQYF
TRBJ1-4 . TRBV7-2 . TGTGCGTCCAGCTTAGAGGGCCATAGGGGGGAAAAACTGTTTTTT CASSLEGHRGEKLFF